The 24 T cell receptor beta chains given below trace back to one sample, sequenced in a study of CD8+ T cells in alopecia areata. Indicated treatment: oral pan-JAK inhibitor, 5-10 mg twice daily. Sequencing used cDNA as its template, made by extracting RNA and reverse transcribing it. The table came from immunoSEQ multiplex PCR; TCRdb's copy has only in-frame clones and leaves some out. The profile shows roughly 220,000 clones, 35% to 40% of them singletons. The starting material was CD4+ T cells sorted from blood, obtained between weeks 30 and 35, from a patient treated with tofacitinib. These receptors all stem from a human donor with alopecia areata.

V usage is TRBV5-1 and J usage is TRBJ2-7, with 8 nucleotides matching TRBD1. The CDR3 spans 15 residues. CDR1 and CDR2 (germline): SGHRS, YFSETQ. Trimming cost V 7 bases and J 1 base; bases outside gene matches: 10. Here the CDR3 DNA reads TGCGCCAGCGGCCTCGGGACAGGCAAGTCCTACGAGCAGTACTTC. Translating gives CASGLGTGKSYEQYF.

The chain uses TRBV29-1 and TRBJ2-5; the D is unclear. V gave up 7 bases and J gave up 4 bases, with 7 bases separating them. This CDR3 is 10 amino acids long. Per the germline V gene, CDR1 is SQVTM and CDR2 is ANQGSEA. In nucleotides, the CDR3 is TGCAGCGGCCGACGAGAGACCCAGTACTTC. This codes for CSGRRETQYF.

The chain recombines TRBV7-2 with TRBJ2-2; D not certain. Deletions cut 1 base from V and 1 base from J, with 10 bases between. CDR1 SGHTA and CDR2 FQGNSA come from the germline V gene. CDR3 length: 16 amino acids. The CDR3 here is CASSLVNARNTGELFF. The CDR3 nucleotides are TGTGCCAGCAGCTTAGTCAACGCTAGGAACACCGGGGAGCTGTTTTTT.

This clone came up many times. This rearrangement joins TRBV6-1 to TRBJ2-1, with D hard to call. CDR1 and CDR2 (germline): MNHNS, SASEGT. The CDR3 length is 13 residues. V lost 8 bases and J lost 0, with 8 bases in between. The CDR3 sequence is CASEAGSYNEQFF. Here the CDR3 DNA reads TGTGCCAGCGAGGCTGGCTCCTACAATGAGCAGTTCTTC.

This rearrangement joins TRBV5-6 to TRBJ1-1; 12 bases are a match to TRBD1. The trim removed 4 bases at V and 6 bases at J, leaving 10 bases unmatched. In germline, CDR1 is SGHDT, CDR2 YYEEEE. The CDR3 is 16 amino acids. CDR3 residues: CASSPDLGTGGSEAFF. The CDR3 bases are TGTGCCAGCAGCCCCGACCTGGGGACAGGGGGCTCTGAAGCTTTCTTT.

The V and J genes are TRBV27 and TRBJ2-1; possibly TRBD2 for D (6 bases). Germline V CDR1 and CDR2: MNHEY, SMNVEV (reference sequence). The CDR3 extends over 14 amino acids. Deletions cut 9 bases from V and 12 bases from J, with 24 bases between. The CDR3 region has the DNA TGTGCCAGGAAGGGGCTAGCGCCACCCTCCCTGCAGTTCTTC. It yields the protein CARKGLAPPSLQFF.

This chain joins TRBV6-5 and TRBJ1-1; D possibly corresponds to TRBD1 (5 bases). CDR1 MNHEY and CDR2 SVGAGI come from the germline V gene. This CDR3 comprises 14 residues. V lost 4 bases and J lost 6, with 15 bases in between. The CDR3 nucleotides are TGTGCCAGCAGTTCGAGGACGGGACCCCCTGAAGCTTTCTTT. This translates into CASSSRTGPPEAFF.

This clone was counted between two and nine times. The chain recombines TRBV7-9 with TRBJ1-1; 10 bases map to TRBD1. The trim removed 4 bases at V and 5 bases at J, leaving 7 bases unmatched. CDR3 length: 15 residues. Germline V CDR1 and CDR2: SEHNR, FQNEAQ (reference sequence). CDR3 in amino acids: CASSSRTGGHTEAFF. The CDR3 DNA sequence: TGTGCCAGCAGCTCCCGGACAGGGGGGCATACTGAAGCTTTCTTT.

This chain connects TRBV2 to TRBJ1-6; D might be TRBD1 (5 bases). V lost 6 bases and J 8 bases, leaving 14 bases between the germline ends. This CDR3 contains 14 residues. Germline V gives CDR1 SNHLY, CDR2 FYNNEI. Here the CDR3 DNA reads TGTGCCAGCAGAGGGGAGGCGTTGCATTCACCCCTCCACTTT. This sequence encodes CASRGEALHSPLHF.

This clone was seen more than once but under ten times. The rearrangement links TRBV6-6 to TRBJ1-3, with D tentatively TRBD1 (5 bases). The CDR3 is 13 amino acids. Trimming took off 8 bases at V and 0 bases at J, with 8 bases between the two ends. From germline, CDR1 is MNHNY and CDR2 SVGAGI (reference sequence). CDR3 in DNA: TGTGCCAGCGGGGGTGTCTCTGGAAACACCATATATTTT. Translating gives CASGGVSGNTIYF.

The genes are TRBV28 and TRBJ2-6, with a possible D match to TRBD2 (6 bases). Germline V gene lookup returns CDR1 MDHEN and CDR2 SYDVKM. The CDR3 has 15 residues. Deletions cut 3 bases from V and 10 bases from J, with 16 bases between. CDR3 residues: CASSFRGLNANVLTF. The CDR3, as DNA: TGTGCCAGCAGTTTCCGGGGGTTAAATGCAAACGTCCTGACTTTC.

The chain has TRBV18 and TRBJ1-2; D unclear. The CDR3 spans 16 residues. The V end was cut by 4 bases, the J end by 6 bases, with 21 bases between. Germline V gene data show CDR1 as KGHSH and CDR2 as LQKENI. The CDR3 DNA sequence: TGTGCCAGCTCACTGGGCACCTCTTATGACACTAATGGCTACACCTTC. It encodes CASSLGTSYDTNGYTF. The whole variable domain, filled in from reference TRBV18 and TRBJ1-2, reads NAGVMQNPRHLVRRRGQEARLRCSPMKGHSHVYWYRQLPEEGLKFMVYLQKENIIDESGMPKERFSAEFPKEGPSILRIQQVVRGDSAAYFCASSLGTSYDTNGYTFGSGTRLTVV.

The genes are TRBV27 and TRBJ2-1, with 7 bases lining up with TRBD2. Trimming took 8 bases from V and 1 from J; bases not matched to a gene: 14. CDR1 and CDR2 from the germline V gene are MNHEY and SMNVEV (reference sequence). The CDR3 is 17 residues long. In nucleotides, the CDR3 is TGTGCCAGCTCCGAATCTAGCGGAGCGTTTTCCTACAATGAGCAGTTCTTC. Its protein product is CASSESSGAFSYNEQFF.

V and J are TRBV5-1 and TRBJ2-5; D gene unclear. V was shortened by 1 base and J by 2 bases, with 9 bases between the two germline ends. The CDR3 sequence is 14 residues long. The germline V gene has CDR1 SGHRS and CDR2 YFSETQ. The CDR3 sequence: CASSLLAAQETQYF. In DNA, the CDR3 is TGCGCCAGCAGCTTGCTGGCGGCTCAAGAGACCCAGTACTTC.

This chain uses TRBV27 with TRBJ2-3; unclear D gene. CDR1 and CDR2 (germline): MNHEY, SMNVEV (reference sequence). Trimming stripped 6 bases from V and 4 bases from J, with 14 bases between. The CDR3 loop spans 14 amino acids. For the CDR3, the DNA is TGTGCCAGCAGACCAACCCCAGATGCAGATACGCAGTATTTT. Residues: CASRPTPDADTQYF.

V and J are TRBV9 and TRBJ2-3; no reliable D call. Germline CDR1 SGDLS, CDR2 YYNGEE. V lost 0 bases and J lost 4, with 6 bases in between. The length of the CDR3 is 13 residues. CDR3 residues: CASSVVSPDTQYF. The DNA for the CDR3 is TGTGCCAGCAGCGTAGTCTCCCCAGATACGCAGTATTTT.

The chain combines TRBV10-1 with TRBJ2-7; D may be TRBD1 (5 bases). The CDR3 loop spans 13 amino acids. The germline V and J ends were trimmed by 0 bases and 5 bases, with 8 bases remaining between them. CDR1 is WNHNN and CDR2 is SYGVQD in the germline V gene (reference sequence). As DNA, the CDR3 is TGCGCCAGCAGTGAGTCCCCCAGGGACGAGCAGTACTTC. This codes for CASSESPRDEQYF.

The chain links TRBV6-5 to TRBJ2-6; D unclear. The CDR3 sequence is 15 residues long. CDR1 MNHEY and CDR2 SVGAGI come from the germline V gene. Trimming left V 6 bases short and J 2 bases short, with 11 bases between. This CDR3 reads CASRLALPGANVLTF. Written as DNA, the CDR3 is TGTGCCAGCAGGCTTGCTCTCCCTGGGGCCAACGTCCTGACTTTC.

The chain couples TRBV29-1 to TRBJ2-7; D gene ambiguous. CDR3 size: 13 residues. Germline CDR1 is SQVTM and CDR2 is ANQGSEA. V lost 6 bases and J 5 bases, leaving 17 bases between the germline ends. CDR3 loop: CSVLRTVADEQYF. CDR3 coding DNA: TGCAGCGTCCTCCGGACGGTGGCCGACGAGCAGTACTTC.

DNA of the CDR3: TGTGCCAGCAGCTTGGTGTTAGCGGGGGGGAGCACAGATACGCAGTATTTT. This codes for CASSLVLAGGSTDTQYF. The chain is built from TRBV5-4 and TRBJ2-3; 11 nucleotides agree with TRBD2. V trimming: 0 bases; J trimming: 0 bases; junction bases outside the gene matches: 3. The CDR3 is 17 amino acids. Germline V CDR1 and CDR2: SGHNT, YYREEE (reference sequence).

Only a few counts were recorded for this clone. V gene TRBV5-1 combines with J gene TRBJ2-3, with 8 bases aligning to TRBD2. The germline V gene has CDR1 SGHRS and CDR2 YFSETQ. This CDR3 is 16 amino acids long. Trimming at V came to 4 bases and at J to 0 bases, leaving 7 bases not matched to a gene. CDR3 in DNA: TGCGCCAGCAGCATCCGGCAGCGGGGGAGCACAGATACGCAGTATTTT. Its protein product is CASSIRQRGSTDTQYF.

The rearrangement links TRBV5-1 to TRBJ1-2, with 9 nucleotides matching TRBD1. Germline CDR1 reads SGHRS; CDR2 reads YFSETQ. The junction had 2 bases not matched to a gene; V was cut back by 0 bases and J by 5 bases. The CDR3 sequence is 14 residues long. CDR3 sequence reads: CASSLGTGVYGYTF. The CDR3 nucleotides are TGCGCCAGCAGCTTGGGGACAGGGGTTTATGGCTACACCTTC.

V is TRBV27 and J is TRBJ2-7, with TRBD1 identical over 9 bases. Germline trimming cut 2 bases from V and 0 bases from J; bases unmatched to any gene: 2. Germline V gene data show CDR1 as MNHEY and CDR2 as SMNVEV (reference sequence). The CDR3 spans 15 residues. Here the CDR3 reads CASSLRGQGSYEQYF. The CDR3 DNA is TGTGCCAGCAGTTTAAGGGGACAGGGCTCCTACGAGCAGTACTTC.

This chain joins TRBV18 and TRBJ1-1, with D unresolved. Germline CDR1 and CDR2: KGHSH and LQKENI. The CDR3 has 14 amino acids. V dropped 4 bases and J dropped 5 bases, with 14 bases sitting between them. The CDR3 bases are TGTGCCAGCTCACTTACGTCTTTGTGGACTGAAGCTTTCTTT. This gives the protein CASSLTSLWTEAFF.